This TCR beta chain derives from a study of T cell changes during pregnancy in multiple sclerosis. Germline assignment: CDR1 SGHTA and CDR2 FQGNSA. The CDR3 is made up of 14 amino acids. V lost 2 bases and J lost 10, with 17 bases in between. Libraries were prepared by immunoSEQ multiplex PCR; TCRdb keeps only in-frame clonotypes and omits some of them. The data hold over 80,000 clones, with approximately 90% observed a single time. V gene TRBV7-2 combines with J gene TRBJ1-2; perhaps TRBD1 as D (5 bases). The specimen was peripheral blood, collected in the second trimester of pregnancy. The sequence was obtained from a female donor in good health, enrolled as a control in a pregnancy study. For the CDR3, the DNA is TGTGCCAGCAGCTTAAATTCTGGGGCCCACCACTACACCTTC. Its protein is CASSLNSGAHHYTF.